These 29 T cell receptor beta chains originate from one sample sequenced in a study of blood T cell repertoires in COVID-19. Clones were sequenced by immunoSEQ multiplex PCR, and TCRdb holds only the in-frame ones, with some missing. The sample holds roughly 100,000 clones, 91% seen once. Sequencing was done on a sample of peripheral blood. Receptor source: a human donor in a cohort sampled during active COVID-19.

V usage is TRBV18 and J usage is TRBJ1-2, with D perhaps TRBD1 (6 bases). Germline loops: CDR1 KGHSH, CDR2 LQKENI. The CDR3 extends over 15 amino acids. The V end lost 2 bases, the J end lost 4 bases, and 14 bases lay between the germline ends. The CDR3 sequence: CASSPGTTTLYGYTF. The CDR3 DNA reads as TGTGCCAGCTCACCAGGGACAACAACCCTCTATGGCTACACCTTC. Combining the CDR3 with reference TRBV18 and TRBJ1-2 gives the whole variable domain NAGVMQNPRHLVRRRGQEARLRCSPMKGHSHVYWYRQLPEEGLKFMVYLQKENIIDESGMPKERFSAEFPKEGPSILRIQQVVRGDSAAYFCASSPGTTTLYGYTFGSGTRLTVV.

V and J are TRBV5-1 and TRBJ2-6, with TRBD2 matching over 7 bases. Trimming took 5 bases from V and 8 from J; bases not matched to a gene: 1. The CDR3 covers 12 residues. Germline V gene lookup returns CDR1 SGHRS and CDR2 YFSETQ. CDR3 nucleotides: TGCGCCAGCAGGGGGGGGACCAACGTCCTGACTTTC. It yields the protein CASRGGTNVLTF.

Only one count was recorded for this clone. The chain recombines TRBV10-3 with TRBJ2-5, with a weak D call TRBD2 (6 bases). The germline gives CDR1 ENHRY, CDR2 SYGVKD. The CDR3 sequence is 14 residues long. Between the trimmed V and J ends, which lost 3 bases and 3 bases, there was a span of 11 bases. Written as DNA, the CDR3 is TGTGCCATCAGTGAAGGGGACTTTAAAGAGACCCAGTACTTC. It codes for CAISEGDFKETQYF.

This clone was recorded once. The V and J genes are TRBV7-9 and TRBJ2-7; D gene uncertain. V was pared by 2 bases and J by 2 bases, with 10 bases between. CDR1 and CDR2 from the germline V gene are SEHNR and FQNEAQ (reference sequence). The CDR3 is made up of 14 amino acids. The CDR3 DNA is TGTGCCAGCAGCTTAATAGTCCCGACCTACGAGCAGTACTTC. Its translation: CASSLIVPTYEQYF.

CDR3 protein: CASSYGTGLAFF. The CDR3 coding sequence is TGTGCCAGCAGTTACGGGACAGGGTTGGCTTTCTTT. V gene TRBV6-5 combines with J gene TRBJ1-1; 9 bases fit TRBD1. The CDR3 has 12 residues. Germline trimming cut 2 bases from V and 11 bases from J; bases unmatched to any gene: 3. CDR1 is MNHEY, CDR2 SVGAGI, per germline.

The J gene is TRBJ1-1, the V gene TRBV4-1, with 10 bases identical to TRBD1. Trimming removed 4 bases from V and 5 bases from J; junction bases left unmatched: 4. This CDR3 is built from 14 residues. Looked up from germline, CDR1 is MGHRA and CDR2 is YSYEKL. CDR3 DNA: TGCGCCAGCAGCCGGGGGACAGGGGTGACTGAAGCTTTCTTT. It specifies CASSRGTGVTEAFF.

The chain combines TRBV27 with TRBJ1-1; no reliable D call. Deletions cut 8 bases from V and 6 bases from J, with 7 bases between. Germline CDR1 is MNHEY and CDR2 is SMNVEV (reference sequence). CDR3 length equals 10 residues. This CDR3 reads CASGRPEAFF. For the CDR3, the DNA is TGTGCCAGCGGGCGCCCTGAAGCTTTCTTT.

The chain couples TRBV7-8 to TRBJ2-7; no definite D call. V was clipped by 5 bases and J by 0 bases, with 11 bases between them. Germline V CDR1 and CDR2: SGHVS, FQNEAQ. The CDR3 length is 14 residues. CDR3: CASSARSDSYEQYF. The CDR3, as DNA: TGTGCCAGCAGCGCGCGGTCTGACTCCTACGAGCAGTACTTC.

The CDR3 DNA is TGTGCCAGCAGAGGACAGGGGGCAAAGAATGAGCAGTTCTTC. Protein: CASRGQGAKNEQFF. The chain links TRBV6-5 to TRBJ2-1; 11 nucleotides line up with TRBD1. V gave up 6 bases and J gave up 7 bases; unmatched junction bases: 5. The germline gives CDR1 MNHEY, CDR2 SVGAGI. CDR3 length: 14 residues.

The chain combines TRBV4-1 with TRBJ2-7; 10 bases map to TRBD2. The germline gives CDR1 MGHRA, CDR2 YSYEKL. There are 14 residues in the CDR3. V was clipped by 2 bases and J by 3 bases; unmatched bases: 1. In DNA form, the CDR3 reads TGCGCCAGCAGCCAACTAGCGGGGGACTACGAGCAGTACTTC. As protein: CASSQLAGDYEQYF.

This clone was seen just once. The chain has TRBV9 and TRBJ1-6; possible D gene TRBD1, 6 bases. CDR1 and CDR2 from the germline V gene are SGDLS and YYNGEE. Trimming removed 3 bases at V and 5 bases at J, with 15 bases between. CDR3 length equals 16 residues. CDR3 nucleotides: TGTGCCAGCAGCGGAATGGGAGGGGGGGATAATTCACCCCTCCACTTT. Its protein product is CASSGMGGGDNSPLHF.

The chain is built from TRBV19 and TRBJ2-5; 7 bases fit TRBD1. J gave up 0 bases and V 5 bases, and 9 bases lay outside the gene matches. Germline V gene lookup returns CDR1 LNHDA and CDR2 SQIVND (reference sequence). This CDR3 contains 16 residues. The CDR3 spells CASSPQTGIDQETQYF. DNA of the CDR3: TGTGCCAGTAGTCCACAGACAGGGATCGACCAAGAGACCCAGTACTTC.

This rearrangement joins TRBV28 to TRBJ1-5, with D possibly TRBD1 on 6 matching bases. V was clipped by 8 bases and J by 0 bases, with 20 bases between them. Per germline, CDR1 MDHEN and CDR2 SYDVKM. The CDR3 is 17 amino acids. CDR3 sequence (DNA): TGTGCCAGCGTGACAGGTCAGGTCCGGGATAGCAATCAGCCCCAGCATTTT. Protein: CASVTGQVRDSNQPQHF.

This sequence joins TRBV19 and TRBJ2-7; D is perhaps TRBD2 (5 bases). This CDR3 has 12 residues. Trimming took 5 bases from V and 3 from J, leaving 8 bases between them. Germline assignment: CDR1 LNHDA and CDR2 SQIVND (reference sequence). The chain's CDR3 is CASSPGNYEQYF. The CDR3 DNA follows: TGTGCCAGTAGTCCGGGGAACTACGAGCAGTACTTC.

The J gene is TRBJ1-2, the V gene TRBV4-1; 7 nucleotides align to TRBD1. Germline V gene sequence: CDR1 MGHRA, CDR2 YSYEKL. Trimming took 2 bases from V and 3 from J; bases not matched to a gene: 9. This CDR3 has 16 amino acids. This chain's CDR3 is CASSQLLRGGDYGYTF. The DNA of the CDR3 is TGCGCCAGCAGCCAACTGCTTCGAGGGGGCGACTATGGCTACACCTTC.

The chain employs TRBV20-1 and TRBJ2-7; D not certain. The germline V gene has CDR1 DFQATT and CDR2 SNEGSKA (reference sequence). Trimming took off 3 bases at V and 2 bases at J, with 5 bases between the two ends. The CDR3 runs to 11 residues. This CDR3 is CSASRAYEQYF. The CDR3 coding sequence is TGCAGTGCTAGTCGGGCCTACGAGCAGTACTTC.

The chain has TRBV4-3 and TRBJ2-7; 10 bases are shared with TRBD2. V was pared by 2 bases and J by 0 bases, with 4 bases of the junction left unmatched. This CDR3 contains 16 residues. The germline V gene has CDR1 LGHNA and CDR2 YSLEER. CDR3 bases: TGCGCCAGCAGCCAATCTCGGACTAGCGGCTCCTACGAGCAGTACTTC. Protein product: CASSQSRTSGSYEQYF.

As DNA, the CDR3 is TGTGCCAGTAGTATGAGACGGGGGGCCCGCCTTGGTGAGCAGTTCTTC. Its protein is CASSMRRGARLGEQFF. The chain has TRBV19 and TRBJ2-1; perhaps TRBD2 as D (7 bases). CDR1 and CDR2 (germline): LNHDA, SQIVND (reference sequence). There are 16 residues in the CDR3. The germline V and J ends were trimmed by 3 bases and 9 bases, with 21 bases remaining between them.

J is TRBJ1-5 and V is TRBV9; 7 positions agree with TRBD1. Germline V CDR1 and CDR2: SGDLS, YYNGEE. The length of the CDR3 is 15 residues. V lost 1 base to trimming and J lost 1 base; unmatched junction nucleotides: 2. CDR3 in amino acids: CASSVTDRSNQPQHF. The DNA of the CDR3 is TGTGCCAGCAGCGTAACGGACAGGAGCAATCAGCCCCAGCATTTT.

This clone was counted a few times. The CDR3: CASSQMFGLVVHEQYF. The CDR3 DNA reads TGCGCCAGCAGCCAAATGTTCGGACTAGTCGTACACGAGCAGTACTTC. This sequence joins TRBV4-3 and TRBJ2-7, with TRBD2 matching 7 bases. From germline, CDR1 is LGHNA and CDR2 YSLEER. This CDR3 is built from 16 residues. V trimming: 2 bases; J trimming: 5 bases; junction bases outside the gene matches: 12.

The rearrangement uses TRBV27 and TRBJ1-5; the D gene is possibly TRBD1 (6 bases). This CDR3 spans 14 amino acids. Germline values: CDR1 MNHEY, CDR2 SMNVEV (reference sequence). The ends were cut back, 2 bases at V and 2 bases at J, with 7 bases in the middle. DNA of the CDR3: TGTGCCAGCAGTTTACCAGGGGGCAATCAGCCCCAGCATTTT. This translates into CASSLPGGNQPQHF.

The gene calls are TRBV19 and TRBJ2-2; D might be TRBD2 (6 bases). Germline CDR1 LNHDA, CDR2 SQIVND (reference sequence). The CDR3 is 17 residues long. V shed 5 bases and J shed 2 bases, with 18 bases lying between them. The CDR3 loop is CASSPTGTYINTGELFF. CDR3 nucleotide sequence: TGTGCCAGTAGTCCCACCGGGACTTACATCAACACCGGGGAGCTGTTTTTT. Combining the CDR3 with reference TRBV19 and TRBJ2-2 gives the whole variable domain DGGITQSPKYLFRKEGQNVTLSCEQNLNHDAMYWYRQDPGQGLRLIYYSQIVNDFQKGDIAEGYSVSREKKESFPLTVTSAQKNPTAFYLCASSPTGTYINTGELFFGEGSRLTVL.

This sequence joins TRBV7-9 and TRBJ2-7; a weak D match, TRBD1 (6 bases). Germline V lookup: CDR1 SEHNR, CDR2 FQNEAQ (reference sequence). This CDR3 has 15 residues. V lost 3 bases, J lost 1 base, and 13 bases lay in between. The CDR3 reads CASSFRDTASYEQYF. The CDR3 DNA follows: TGTGCCAGCAGCTTCCGGGACACGGCATCCTACGAGCAGTACTTC.

The chain uses TRBV28 and TRBJ2-7; TRBD2 matches 10 bases. V lost 4 bases, J lost 3 bases, and 3 bases stayed unmatched. CDR3 size: 14 residues. CDR1 and CDR2 (germline): MDHEN, SYDVKM. This CDR3 is CASSYLAGDYEQYF. CDR3 in DNA: TGTGCCAGCAGTTACCTAGCGGGAGACTACGAGCAGTACTTC.

The chain has TRBV13 and TRBJ1-3; no reliable D call. Germline CDR1 reads PRHDT; CDR2 reads FYEKMQ (reference sequence). Trimming shortened V by 3 bases and J by 2 bases, and 14 bases separated the two germline ends. The CDR3 spans 16 residues. The CDR3 sequence: CASSFNPRGAGNTIYF. The DNA of the CDR3 is TGTGCCAGCAGCTTTAATCCCCGGGGAGCTGGAAACACCATATATTTT. Drawing the rest from reference TRBV13 and TRBJ1-3, the complete variable domain is AAGVIQSPRHLIKEKRETATLKCYPIPRHDTVYWYQQGPGQDPQFLISFYEKMQSDKGSIPDRFSAQQFSDYHSELNMSSLELGDSALYFCASSFNPRGAGNTIYFGEGSWLTVV.

J is TRBJ2-7 and V is TRBV5-1; weak D call: TRBD1 (5 bases). Trimming left V 2 bases short and J 0 bases short, with 9 bases between. The CDR3 spans 14 residues. Germline V gene lookup returns CDR1 SGHRS and CDR2 YFSETQ. CDR3 DNA: TGCGCCAGCAGCTTTTCGACAGCCTCCTACGAGCAGTACTTC. It codes for CASSFSTASYEQYF. Combining the CDR3 with reference TRBV5-1 and TRBJ2-7 gives the whole variable domain KAGVTQTPRYLIKTRGQQVTLSCSPISGHRSVSWYQQTPGQGLQFLFEYFSETQRNKGNFPGRFSGRQFSNSRSEMNVSTLELGDSALYLCASSFSTASYEQYFGPGTRLTVT.

The chain has TRBV7-9 and TRBJ2-5, with D uncertain. The CDR3 loop spans 12 amino acids. V was clipped by 6 bases and J by 7 bases, with 12 bases between them. The V gene's germline CDR1 is SEHNR and CDR2 FQNEAQ (reference sequence). CDR3 DNA sequence: TGTGCCAGCAGTCCTCCTCACGGGACCCAGTACTTC. Protein: CASSPPHGTQYF.

The genes are TRBV3-1 (or the pseudogene TRBV3-2) and TRBJ2-7, with 9 nucleotides matching TRBD1. CDR1 is LGHDT and CDR2 is YNNKEL in the germline V gene (reference sequence). The ends lost 1 base at V and 3 bases at J; junction bases unmatched: 1. The CDR3 has 14 amino acids. CDR3 protein: CASSQGTGDYEQYF. CDR3 coding DNA: TGTGCCAGCAGCCAAGGGACAGGGGACTACGAGCAGTACTTC.

The V and J genes are TRBV4-1 and TRBJ2-7; possibly TRBD2 for D (7 bases). V was clipped by 5 bases and J by 2 bases, with 19 bases between them. The germline V gene encodes CDR1 MGHRA and CDR2 YSYEKL. This CDR3 region has 16 residues. The DNA of the CDR3 is TGCGCCAGCAGCGTCCGGGGGGACATCGGGCCCTACGAGCAGTACTTC. It is translated as CASSVRGDIGPYEQYF.